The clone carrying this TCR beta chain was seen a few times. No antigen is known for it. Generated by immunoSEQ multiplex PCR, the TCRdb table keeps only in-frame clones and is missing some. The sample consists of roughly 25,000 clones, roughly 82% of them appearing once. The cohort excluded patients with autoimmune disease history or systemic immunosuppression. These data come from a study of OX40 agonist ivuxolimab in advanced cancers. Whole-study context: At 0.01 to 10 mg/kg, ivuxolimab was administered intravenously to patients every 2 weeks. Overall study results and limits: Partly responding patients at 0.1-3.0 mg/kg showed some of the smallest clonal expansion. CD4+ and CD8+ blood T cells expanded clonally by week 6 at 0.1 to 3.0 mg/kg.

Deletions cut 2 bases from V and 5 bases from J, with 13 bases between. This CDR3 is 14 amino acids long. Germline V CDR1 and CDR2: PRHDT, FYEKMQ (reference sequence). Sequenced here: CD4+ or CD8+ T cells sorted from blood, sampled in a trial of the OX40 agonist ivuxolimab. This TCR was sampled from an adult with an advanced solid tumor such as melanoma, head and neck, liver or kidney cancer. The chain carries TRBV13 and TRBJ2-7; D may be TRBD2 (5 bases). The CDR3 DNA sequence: TGTGCCAGCAGCTTAACCGAGATGGGAGACGAGCAGTACTTC. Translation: CASSLTEMGDEQYF.